This T cell receptor (beta chain) was captured by sequencing in a study of cytomegalovirus exposure and HLA in healthy donors. Whole-study results and caveats: In a later analysis, V- and J-gene trimming of beta chains associated with a DCLRE1C missense variant, replicated independently. TCR beta V segments were, for the most part, productive about 87% or about 30% of the time in an earlier analysis. Roughly uniform sequencing depth across donors was assumed, possibly incorrectly.

Germline CDR1 and CDR2: KGHSH and LQKENI. V lost 6 bases and J lost 1, with 9 bases in between. The CDR3 has 13 amino acids. A note on this clone: The target antigen is unknown.

PCR amplification relied on 60 Vbeta primers (plus 13 Jbeta primers). Assay used: immunoSEQ multiplex PCR; TCRdb lists only in-frame clones, some missing. The sample totals around 57,000 clones. While unrecorded immune exposures were likely, the donors were nominally healthy when sampled. The sequenced sample was PBMCs. The chain recombines TRBV18 with TRBJ2-5; the D gene is possibly TRBD2 (5 bases). The sequence came from a woman in her forties or fifties in good health and CMV-seropositive. The CDR3 spells CASSPGIQETQYF. CDR3 in DNA: TGTGCCAGCTCCCCGGGAATCCAAGAGACCCAGTACTTC.